These 9 T cell receptor beta chains were sequenced from one sample in a study of blood T cell repertoires in COVID-19. Method: immunoSEQ multiplex PCR; TCRdb's copy keeps in-frame clones and lacks some. The repertoire holds some 170,000 clones, with 65% to 85% as singletons. The material sequenced was peripheral blood. The source is a woman in her forties with COVID-19, enrolled during active disease.

This clone appeared once. V usage is TRBV9 and J usage is TRBJ2-1, with 15 nucleotides matching TRBD2. V shed 3 bases, J shed 6 bases, and the junction held 16 bases outside the gene matches. CDR3 length equals 20 residues. The V gene's germline CDR1 is SGDLS and CDR2 YYNGEE. As DNA, the CDR3 is TGTGCCAGCAGCGCCCTTCCGGGACTAGCGGGAGGAATTCGGGGCAATGAGCAGTTCTTC. Its translation: CASSALPGLAGGIRGNEQFF. Using reference TRBV9 and TRBJ2-1 for the parts outside the CDR3, the full variable domain is DSGVTQTPKHLITATGQRVTLRCSPRSGDLSVYWYQQSLDQGLQFLIQYYNGEERAKGNILERFSAQQFPDLHSELNLSSLELGDSALYFCASSALPGLAGGIRGNEQFFGPGTRLTVL.

The chain has TRBV18 and TRBJ1-4; D is ambiguous. The CDR3 loop spans 15 amino acids. Germline V gene sequence: CDR1 KGHSH, CDR2 LQKENI. With 0 bases removed from V and 7 bases from J, the gap between germline ends came to 12 bases. CDR3 nucleotide sequence: TGTGCCAGCTCACCACCTGGAGGGTCCGGTGAAAAACTGTTTTTT. Its translation: CASSPPGGSGEKLFF.

On this clone itself: One end of the junction fails to match germline, which may point to a read error. The DNA for the CDR3 is TGTGCCAGCACCTTGAACACTGAAGCTTTCTTT. Translation gives CASTLNTEAFF. The rearrangement joins TRBV5-4 to TRBJ1-1; the D is unclear. The germline V gene encodes CDR1 SGHNT and CDR2 YYREEE (reference sequence). The CDR3 runs to 11 residues.

This clone occurred a few times. Other DNA sequences of this sample code for an identical CDR3. The genes are TRBV5-1 and TRBJ1-1; weak D call: TRBD1 (5 bases). Between the trimmed V and J ends, which lost 0 bases and 4 bases, there was a span of 10 bases. The CDR3 runs 14 residues. Germline V lookup: CDR1 SGHRS, CDR2 YFSETQ. The CDR3 coding sequence is TGCGCCAGCAGCTTGGCCTTGGGGGGCACTGAAGCTTTCTTT. It specifies CASSLALGGTEAFF.

The V gene is TRBV6-6, the J gene TRBJ2-3; 8 bases match TRBD2. V was pared by 6 bases and J by 5 bases, with 13 bases of the junction left unmatched. Germline V gene sequence: CDR1 MNHNY, CDR2 SVGAGI (reference sequence). CDR3 length: 16 residues. The CDR3 loop is CASRPRSAGGVDTQYF. The CDR3, as DNA: TGTGCCAGCAGGCCACGGTCGGCGGGGGGCGTAGATACGCAGTATTTT.

V and J are TRBV28 and TRBJ1-5; 11 bases fit TRBD1. The junction had 9 bases not matched to a gene; V was cut back by 6 bases and J by 5 bases. From germline, CDR1 is MDHEN and CDR2 SYDVKM. CDR3 length equals 16 residues. This CDR3 is CASRSGTGGSHQPQHF. The CDR3 coding sequence is TGTGCCAGCAGGTCCGGGACAGGGGGTTCTCATCAGCCCCAGCATTTT.

The rearrangement uses TRBV3-1 (or the pseudogene TRBV3-2) and TRBJ1-6; TRBD1 matches at 8 bases. In germline, CDR1 is LGHDT, CDR2 YNNKEL (reference sequence). CDR3 size: 15 residues. J lost 7 bases, V lost 5 bases, and 7 bases had no gene match. In nucleotides, the CDR3 is TGTGCCAGCAGCGCCGGCGGGACAGGCAATTCACCCCTCCACTTT. Encoded protein: CASSAGGTGNSPLHF.

This clone came up once. The chain links TRBV28 to TRBJ1-4; maybe TRBD1 (6 bases). The CDR3 length is 17 residues. V was cut by 2 bases and J by 0 bases, with 13 bases left in between. Germline V gene data show CDR1 as MDHEN and CDR2 as SYDVKM. The CDR3 sequence is CASSLIDRRSTNEKLFF. The CDR3 DNA reads TGTGCCAGCAGTTTAATCGACAGGCGCTCAACTAATGAAAAACTGTTTTTT.

V usage is TRBV27 and J usage is TRBJ1-3; possible D gene TRBD1, 5 bases. The V end was cut by 2 bases, the J end by 0 bases, with 11 bases between. The CDR3 sequence is 16 residues long. Per the germline V gene, CDR1 is MNHEY and CDR2 is SMNVEV (reference sequence). The CDR3 loop reads CASSLVPGFSGNTIYF. The CDR3 DNA follows: TGTGCCAGCAGTTTAGTCCCAGGGTTCTCTGGAAACACCATATATTTT.